The 24 T cell receptor beta chains presented below share a single source sample, sequenced in a study of T cells after posttransplantation cyclophosphamide. The assay was immunoSEQ multiplex PCR, and TCRdb's table has in-frame clones only and misses some. The sample lists 50,000 to 60,000 clones; roughly 92% were seen once. The sample taken for sequencing was PBMCs. All receptors derive from a woman in her thirties in good health and a related stem cell transplant donor.

The chain recombines TRBV28 with TRBJ2-7; tentative D call: TRBD2 (6 bases). Trimming took off 3 bases at V and 2 bases at J, with 11 bases between the two ends. The CDR3 totals 14 residues. Germline V gene sequence: CDR1 MDHEN, CDR2 SYDVKM. CDR3 in DNA: TGTGCCAGCAGTTTTCACGGGGGAGCCTACGAGCAGTACTTC. Residues: CASSFHGGAYEQYF.

The CDR3 nucleotides read TGTGCCAGCAGTGAAGTTCCAGGGGTTGGTTCACCCCTCCACTTT. Translating gives CASSEVPGVGSPLHF. V usage is TRBV2 and J usage is TRBJ1-6; a weak D match, TRBD1 (6 bases). V gave up 1 base and J gave up 9 bases, with 13 bases separating them. Per the germline V gene, CDR1 is SNHLY and CDR2 is FYNNEI. This CDR3 has 15 amino acids.

The chain employs TRBV6-5 and TRBJ1-6; a weak D match, TRBD1 (5 bases). Trimming shortened V by 2 bases and J by 7 bases, and 9 bases separated the two germline ends. Germline loops: CDR1 MNHEY, CDR2 SVGAGI. The CDR3 is 14 residues long. CDR3 coding DNA: TGTGCCAGCAGTTACCGGACACCGAATTCACCCCTCCACTTT. Encoded protein: CASSYRTPNSPLHF.

This clone was found once. The rearrangement links TRBV30 to TRBJ1-6; 9 bases fit TRBD1. The V segment lost 2 bases and the J segment 7 bases; nucleotides outside the gene matches: 3. The CDR3 spans 14 residues. Germline CDR1 is GTSNPN and CDR2 is SVGIG (reference sequence). Here the CDR3 reads CAWSIGQGNSPLHF. In DNA, the CDR3 is TGTGCCTGGAGTATCGGACAGGGGAATTCACCCCTCCACTTT.

The chain's CDR3 is CASNPGVDEQYF. Here the CDR3 DNA reads TGTGCCAGCAACCCAGGGGTGGACGAGCAGTACTTC. The V call is TRBV7-8, the J call TRBJ2-7, with a possible D match to TRBD1 (6 bases). V lost 7 bases and J lost 5, with 12 bases in between. Germline CDR1 reads SGHVS; CDR2 reads FQNEAQ. CDR3 size: 12 residues.

The chain joins TRBV6-4 to TRBJ2-2; possible D gene TRBD1, 6 bases. The length of the CDR3 is 16 residues. CDR1 and CDR2 (germline): MRHNA, SNTAGT. The V and J ends lost 2 bases and 2 bases respectively, with 12 bases between them. This chain's CDR3 is CASSDEPGQNTGELFF. In nucleotides, the CDR3 is TGTGCCAGCAGTGACGAACCGGGACAAAACACCGGGGAGCTGTTTTTT.

V is TRBV2 and J is TRBJ2-7; possibly TRBD2 for D (6 bases). Germline V gene sequence: CDR1 SNHLY, CDR2 FYNNEI. Trimming cost V 5 bases and J 2 bases, with 16 bases left between them. This CDR3 comprises 15 residues. In DNA form, the CDR3 reads TGTGCCAGCAGTACCTTGGGGGGAGGCGCCTACGAGCAGTACTTC. It is translated as CASSTLGGGAYEQYF.

This chain uses TRBV5-1 with TRBJ2-2, with a weak D call TRBD2 (5 bases). The CDR3 has 16 residues. Germline values: CDR1 SGHRS, CDR2 YFSETQ. Trimming took 4 bases from V and 5 from J, leaving 18 bases between them. The DNA for the CDR3 is TGCGCCAGCAGCATCCCGGTTGGGGAGACAACCGGGGAGCTGTTTTTT. Translated, it gives CASSIPVGETTGELFF.

The chain combines TRBV7-9 with TRBJ1-2; D is possibly TRBD1 (5 bases). Trimming pared 5 bases from V and 4 bases from J, leaving 23 bases between. Looked up from germline, CDR1 is SEHNR and CDR2 is FQNEAQ (reference sequence). The CDR3 runs 17 residues. The CDR3 protein is CASSPRGEGELGYGYTF. The CDR3 bases are TGTGCCAGCAGCCCGCGAGGGGAGGGCGAGCTAGGCTATGGCTACACCTTC.

This clone occurred once. V gene TRBV6-1 combines with J gene TRBJ1-1; D uncertain. This CDR3 is built from 15 residues. V lost 4 bases and J 2 bases, leaving 14 bases between the germline ends. CDR1 MNHNS and CDR2 SASEGT come from the germline V gene. CDR3 bases: TGTGCCAGCAGTGCCAGGTATGAGGGCAACACTGAAGCTTTCTTT. Protein: CASSARYEGNTEAFF.

V gene TRBV14 combines with J gene TRBJ2-5; D call uncertain. V was clipped by 6 bases and J by 1 base, with 9 bases between them. This CDR3 is 13 amino acids long. In germline, CDR1 is SGHDN, CDR2 FVKESK. The CDR3 loop reads CASRRSSQETQYF. CDR3 DNA: TGTGCCAGCAGGCGTAGTTCCCAAGAGACCCAGTACTTC.

This CDR3 reads CASSKVSQGREAYEQYF. The CDR3 nucleotides read TGTGCCAGCAGCAAAGTATCCCAGGGAAGGGAGGCCTACGAGCAGTACTTC. This chain joins TRBV21-1 and TRBJ2-7; the table names TRBD2, a call not compared with the DNA. TRBV21-1 is designated a pseudogene. The CDR3 length is 17 residues.

The rearrangement links TRBV7-9 to TRBJ2-7; 7 bases map to TRBD1. Germline CDR1 reads SEHNR; CDR2 reads FQNEAQ (reference sequence). V lost 5 bases and J lost 2; bases outside the gene matches: 9. The CDR3 length is 15 residues. The CDR3 coding sequence is TGTGCCAGCAGCCCGACCGGGACAGCCACCTACGAGCAGTACTTC. Its translation is CASSPTGTATYEQYF. Full variable domain (missing parts from reference TRBV7-9 and TRBJ2-7): DTGVSQNPRHKITKRGQNVTFRCDPISEHNRLYWYRQTLGQGPEFLTYFQNEAQLEKSRLLSDRFSAERPKGSFSTLEIQRTEQGDSAMYLCASSPTGTATYEQYFGPGTRLTVT.

The V call is TRBV19, the J call TRBJ1-2, with a tentative D call TRBD1 (5 bases). Germline V lookup: CDR1 LNHDA, CDR2 SQIVND (reference sequence). The length of the CDR3 is 12 residues. V lost 9 bases to trimming and J lost 3 bases, with 11 bases between them. This CDR3 reads CASRARDYGYTF. DNA of the CDR3: TGTGCCAGCAGGGCCAGGGACTATGGCTACACCTTC.

Note on this clone: The conserved phenylalanine or tryptophan normally closing the CDR3 is absent here, so this likely arose from a read error. Because the CDR3's place on the DNA is in doubt, the DNA is left out and the CDR3 is given as listed by TCRdb. The genes are TRBV6-1 and TRBJ1-2; the tabulated D call, TRBD1, remains unverified against the DNA. CDR1 and CDR2 from the germline V gene are MNHNS and SASEGT. The CDR3 sequence runs 10 residues, both termini included. This CDR3 is CASRDSFPSL.

The CDR3 sequence is CASSLQGLNNSPLHF. DNA of the CDR3: TGTGCCAGCAGCTTGCAGGGACTGAATAATTCACCCCTCCACTTT. The rearrangement uses TRBV5-8 and TRBJ1-6; possible D gene TRBD1, 5 bases. With 1 base removed from V and 5 bases from J, the gap between germline ends came to 10 bases. CDR1 is SGHTS, CDR2 YDEGEE, per germline. The CDR3 length is 15 residues.

This chain uses TRBV28 with TRBJ1-1; tentative D call: TRBD1 (6 bases). This CDR3 is 15 amino acids long. The germline V and J ends were trimmed by 5 bases and 2 bases, with 15 bases remaining between them. In germline, CDR1 is MDHEN, CDR2 SYDVKM. As DNA, the CDR3 is TGTGCCAGCAGTGGAAAAAGGACAGAAAACACTGAAGCTTTCTTT. It specifies CASSGKRTENTEAFF.

This sequence joins TRBV5-8 and TRBJ2-1; D remains ambiguous. Germline assignment: CDR1 SGHTS and CDR2 YDEGEE. This CDR3 spans 15 amino acids. Between the trimmed V and J ends, which lost 0 bases and 2 bases, there was a span of 9 bases. CDR3 DNA: TGTGCCAGCAGCTTGGACAGAAAGACCTACAATGAGCAGTTCTTC. Protein: CASSLDRKTYNEQFF.

This chain joins TRBV7-9 and TRBJ1-1; tentative D call: TRBD1 (5 bases). The CDR3 totals 12 residues. The germline gives CDR1 SEHNR, CDR2 FQNEAQ (reference sequence). V gave up 6 bases and J gave up 6 bases, with 11 bases separating them. The CDR3 region is CASRGREAEAFF. The CDR3 DNA reads TGTGCCAGCAGGGGCAGGGAAGCTGAAGCTTTCTTT. Looking up the rest from reference TRBV7-9 and TRBJ1-1 gives the full variable domain: DTGVSQNPRHKITKRGQNVTFRCDPISEHNRLYWYRQTLGQGPEFLTYFQNEAQLEKSRLLSDRFSAERPKGSFSTLEIQRTEQGDSAMYLCASRGREAEAFFGQGTRLTVV.

The chain couples TRBV11-3 to TRBJ2-5; TRBD1 aligns across 9 bases. CDR1 is SGHNT, CDR2 YENEEA, per germline. There are 16 residues in the CDR3. After removal of 2 bases from V and 2 bases from J, the junction contained 6 bases not matched to a gene. The CDR3, as DNA: TGTGCCAGCAGCTTACGAGGGACAGGGCGGCAAGAGACCCAGTACTTC. Translating gives CASSLRGTGRQETQYF.

The chain carries TRBV11-3 and TRBJ2-3; the match to TRBD2 covers 7 bases. Trimming cost V 1 base and J 2 bases; bases outside gene matches: 9. The germline gives CDR1 SGHNT, CDR2 YENEEA. CDR3 size: 17 residues. The CDR3 coding sequence is TGTGCCAGCAGCTTAGGGGCTAGCGGTTCTTCCACAGATACGCAGTATTTT. Translation gives CASSLGASGSSTDTQYF.

The chain joins TRBV4-3 to TRBJ1-2; D might be TRBD1 (5 bases). The ends were cut back, 0 bases at V and 4 bases at J, with 9 bases in the middle. Germline V gene sequence: CDR1 LGHNA, CDR2 YSLEER. This CDR3 comprises 14 residues. CDR3 DNA: TGCGCCAGCAGCCAAGACAGGGAACCCTATGGCTACACCTTC. Its translation: CASSQDREPYGYTF.

The genes are TRBV28 and TRBJ2-7; TRBD1 matches at 8 bases. The CDR3 has 16 residues. Trimming removed 6 bases from V and 3 bases from J; junction bases left unmatched: 13. Germline V gives CDR1 MDHEN, CDR2 SYDVKM. The CDR3 sequence: CASSTDRASPLYEQYF. For the CDR3, the DNA is TGTGCCAGCAGCACGGACAGGGCCTCACCACTCTACGAGCAGTACTTC.

This chain joins TRBV5-1 and TRBJ2-7; D perhaps matches TRBD1 (6 bases). CDR3 length: 13 residues. Germline CDR1 is SGHRS and CDR2 is YFSETQ. V was pared by 0 bases and J by 2 bases, with 6 bases between. The CDR3 loop reads CASSLDRAYEQYF. The CDR3 nucleotides are TGCGCCAGCAGCTTGGACAGGGCCTACGAGCAGTACTTC.